This passage covers 27 T cell receptor beta chains from one sample sequenced in a study of shared clonotypes between healthy human individuals. The repertoire was sequenced with immunoSEQ multiplex PCR; TCRdb's copy has only in-frame clones and lacks some. The sample consists of fewer than 3 million clones, approximately 90% of them appearing once. The sample was naive CD4+ T cells from PBMCs. Sample subset: CD45RA+ positively selected. The receptors derive from a man younger than 30 in good health. Some clones in this sample may be carry-over from other donors' samples.

The CDR3 DNA follows: TGTGCCAGCAGTCAATCGGGAGCCTCAGAGACCCAGTACTTC. Amino acids: CASSQSGASETQYF. The chain employs TRBV7-3 and TRBJ2-5, with a tentative D call TRBD2 (6 bases). Trimming stripped 6 bases from V and 4 bases from J, with 15 bases between. CDR3 length: 14 amino acids. CDR1 SGHTA and CDR2 FQGTGA come from the germline V gene.

Remarks on this clone: The identical CDR3 is also encoded by other nucleotide sequences in the sample. The rearrangement joins TRBV18 to TRBJ2-5; 7 nucleotides match TRBD1. The CDR3 consists of 13 residues. Germline V gives CDR1 KGHSH, CDR2 LQKENI. J lost 4 bases, V lost 2 bases, and 1 base had no gene match. CDR3 coding DNA: TGTGCCAGCTCACCAGCAGGGGGAGAGACCCAGTACTTC. Encoded protein: CASSPAGGETQYF.

This clone showed up just once. This rearrangement joins TRBV4-3 to TRBJ2-7; 11 bases are shared with TRBD2. Germline V lookup: CDR1 LGHNA, CDR2 YSLEER. V was pared by 4 bases and J by 2 bases, with 7 bases of the junction left unmatched. This CDR3 has 16 residues. This CDR3 reads CASSPISGRAPYEQYF. For the CDR3, the DNA is TGCGCCAGCAGCCCAATTAGCGGGAGGGCCCCCTACGAGCAGTACTTC.

Details on this clone: This sample also contains other DNA sequences that code for the same CDR3. V usage is TRBV28 and J usage is TRBJ1-2; no firm D call. The germline V and J ends were trimmed by 2 bases and 4 bases, with 5 bases remaining between them. Germline V gene lookup returns CDR1 MDHEN and CDR2 SYDVKM. The CDR3 covers 12 residues. CDR3 in amino acids: CASSLSSYGYTF. For the CDR3, the DNA is TGTGCCAGCAGTTTAAGTAGCTATGGCTACACCTTC.

The rearrangement uses TRBV6-5 and TRBJ2-7; the match to TRBD1 covers 11 bases. Germline CDR1 MNHEY, CDR2 SVGAGI. The CDR3 length is 16 residues. The ends lost 2 bases at V and 0 bases at J; junction bases unmatched: 3. The chain's CDR3 is CASSYRDRGSSYEQYF. The CDR3, as DNA: TGTGCCAGCAGTTACAGGGACAGGGGGAGCTCCTACGAGCAGTACTTC.

The gene calls are TRBV7-9 and TRBJ2-3, with unresolved D. Germline lookup yields CDR1 SEHNR and CDR2 FQNEAQ (reference sequence). The V end lost 3 bases, the J end lost 4 bases, and 11 bases lay between the germline ends. This CDR3 has 14 amino acids. The DNA of the CDR3 is TGTGCCAGCAGCTTCGACGTCGGGCCAGATACGCAGTATTTT. Translation: CASSFDVGPDTQYF.

V usage is TRBV4-1 and J usage is TRBJ1-2, with D possibly TRBD1 on 6 matching bases. Germline V lookup: CDR1 MGHRA, CDR2 YSYEKL. CDR3 length equals 17 residues. The ends were cut back, 5 bases at V and 6 bases at J, with 25 bases in the middle. In DNA form, the CDR3 reads TGCGCCAGCAGCATCGGGTTTCGGGGGGCAGAGCGTGATGGCTACACCTTC. Translation gives CASSIGFRGAERDGYTF.

As concerns this clone: This specimen includes other DNA sequences encoding the same CDR3. V gene TRBV9 combines with J gene TRBJ2-2, with D unclear. CDR1 and CDR2 from the germline V gene are SGDLS and YYNGEE. V lost 4 bases and J lost 2, with 9 bases in between. The CDR3 covers 14 residues. The CDR3 reads CASSPRANTGELFF. CDR3 bases: TGTGCCAGCAGCCCCCGGGCAAACACCGGGGAGCTGTTTTTT.

This clone occurred a few times. CDR3 loop: CASSLTSSYEQYF. The CDR3 nucleotides read TGTGCCAGCAGCTTAACTAGCTCGTACGAGCAGTACTTC. The rearrangement links TRBV13 to TRBJ2-7; D may be TRBD2 (6 bases). V was cut by 2 bases and J by 4 bases, with 9 bases left in between. The CDR3 loop spans 13 amino acids. Germline loops: CDR1 PRHDT, CDR2 FYEKMQ (reference sequence).

The chain combines TRBV28 with TRBJ1-2; tentative D call: TRBD1 (6 bases). Germline V gene sequence: CDR1 MDHEN, CDR2 SYDVKM. The CDR3 has 14 amino acids. V lost 6 bases and J 6 bases, leaving 17 bases between the germline ends. The CDR3 DNA follows: TGTGCCAGCAGCCGAGATATACAGGGAAATGGCTACACCTTC. Translated, it gives CASSRDIQGNGYTF.

The chain is built from TRBV11-3 and TRBJ1-1; D is uncertain. The length of the CDR3 is 12 residues. Germline V gene sequence: CDR1 SGHNT, CDR2 YENEEA. V lost 2 bases and J lost 6, with 7 bases in between. The DNA of the CDR3 is TGTGCCAGCAGCTTAAAGTCCCCTGAAGCTTTCTTT. Amino acid sequence: CASSLKSPEAFF.

V usage is TRBV10-3 and J usage is TRBJ1-5; D perhaps matches TRBD1 (5 bases). V lost 6 bases, J lost 0 bases, and 12 bases lay in between. The CDR3 is made up of 15 amino acids. Germline lookup yields CDR1 ENHRY and CDR2 SYGVKD. CDR3 residues: CAIRDSGGSNQPQHF. Here the CDR3 DNA reads TGTGCCATCAGGGACTCGGGGGGTAGCAATCAGCCCCAGCATTTT.

V gene TRBV5-4 combines with J gene TRBJ2-2; D is ambiguous. Germline V gene data show CDR1 as SGHNT and CDR2 as YYREEE (reference sequence). The CDR3 is 14 amino acids. V was clipped by 1 base and J by 2 bases, with 6 bases between them. In nucleotides, the CDR3 is TGTGCCAGCAGCTTGAATCCAAACACCGGGGAGCTGTTTTTT. Its protein product is CASSLNPNTGELFF.

In DNA, the CDR3 is TGTGCCAGCGAGGGGGTCTCCTACGAGCAGTACTTC. Translation: CASEGVSYEQYF. The V gene is TRBV6-1, the J gene TRBJ2-7; maybe TRBD1 (6 bases). The V gene lost 8 bases and the J gene lost 0 bases, with 8 bases spanning the gap. CDR3 size: 12 residues. Germline assignment: CDR1 MNHNS and CDR2 SASEGT.

The chain combines TRBV4-1 with TRBJ1-2; tentatively, D is TRBD1 (5 bases). Germline V CDR1 and CDR2: MGHRA, YSYEKL. The germline V and J ends were trimmed by 4 bases and 2 bases, with 14 bases remaining between them. The CDR3 sequence is 15 residues long. CDR3 in amino acids: CASSPGQGPNYGYTF. In DNA form, the CDR3 reads TGCGCCAGCAGCCCGGGTCAGGGACCGAACTATGGCTACACCTTC.

Regarding this clone: This CDR3 is also generated by other DNA sequences in the sample. The gene calls are TRBV14 and TRBJ1-2; possibly TRBD1 for D (5 bases). Germline assignment: CDR1 SGHDN and CDR2 FVKESK. The ends were cut back, 0 bases at V and 8 bases at J, with 7 bases in the middle. This CDR3 region has 12 residues. The CDR3 protein is CASSQDRVGYTF. The CDR3 region has the DNA TGTGCCAGCAGCCAAGACAGGGTCGGCTACACCTTC.

J is TRBJ2-5 and V is TRBV29-1; 7 bases map to TRBD2. The assigned J gene may be wrong: the sequence end matches TRBJ2-7 better. Germline CDR1 and CDR2: SQVTM and ANQGSEA. The CDR3 totals 14 residues. CDR3 loop: CSVKPAGTNYEQYF. Written as DNA, the CDR3 is TGCAGCGTTAAACCTGCGGGGACTAACTACGAGCAGTACTTC.

This CDR3 is CASSPARGTEGYTF. CDR3 DNA: TGTGCCAGCAGCCCCGCAAGGGGCACTGAGGGCTACACCTTC. The chain carries TRBV7-9 and TRBJ1-2; perhaps TRBD1 as D (5 bases). Trimming left V 5 bases short and J 8 bases short, with 18 bases between. This CDR3 is 14 amino acids long. CDR1 is SEHNR, CDR2 FQNEAQ, per germline (reference sequence).

The CDR3 is CATQTVNQPQHF. The CDR3 DNA is TGTGCCACCCAGACGGTAAATCAGCCCCAGCATTTT. This chain links TRBV10-3 with TRBJ1-5; D unclear. V shed 10 bases and J shed 4 bases, with 11 bases lying between them. Germline V lookup: CDR1 ENHRY, CDR2 SYGVKD. This CDR3 has 12 amino acids.

CDR3 DNA: TGTGCCTGGAGCGAGGGGACTACATACAATGAGCAGTTCTTC. This translates into CAWSEGTTYNEQFF. The chain uses TRBV30 and TRBJ2-1, with 7 bases identical to TRBD2. The CDR3 has 14 amino acids. From germline, CDR1 is GTSNPN and CDR2 SVGIG (reference sequence). The V segment lost 3 bases and the J segment 4 bases; nucleotides outside the gene matches: 6.

This rearrangement joins TRBV28 to TRBJ2-3; 9 bases agree with TRBD1. CDR1 and CDR2 from the germline V gene are MDHEN and SYDVKM. With V trimmed by 6 bases and J by 4 bases, 11 bases remained unmatched. There are 16 residues in the CDR3. Here the CDR3 reads CASRDRDRVDADTQYF. CDR3 in DNA: TGTGCCAGCAGGGATCGGGACAGGGTAGACGCAGATACGCAGTATTTT.

The CDR3 spells CASSQQGSLRETQYF. CDR3 DNA: TGTGCCAGCAGCCAGCAGGGAAGTTTGCGAGAGACCCAGTACTTC. The gene calls are TRBV11-2 and TRBJ2-5; D might be TRBD1 (5 bases). Germline CDR1 is SGHAT and CDR2 is FQNNGV. The CDR3 covers 15 residues. The V and J ends lost 5 bases and 4 bases respectively, with 17 bases between them.

This clone was picked up a small number of times. Other DNA sequences in this specimen translate into the identical CDR3. The chain is built from TRBV19 and TRBJ1-1; D gene unclear. Trimming shortened V by 3 bases and J by 1 base, and 9 bases separated the two germline ends. This CDR3 has 14 residues. The germline V gene encodes CDR1 LNHDA and CDR2 SQIVND (reference sequence). The DNA of the CDR3 is TGTGCCAGTAGTATCAGAGGCGAGAACACTGAAGCTTTCTTT. Amino acids: CASSIRGENTEAFF.

The chain joins TRBV6-4 to TRBJ2-5, with a weak D call TRBD1 (5 bases). Germline CDR1 is MRHNA and CDR2 is SNTAGT. The CDR3 covers 15 residues. V lost 10 bases and J 2 bases, leaving 20 bases between the germline ends. The CDR3 spells CATPLGTGIQETQYF. The CDR3 DNA sequence: TGTGCCACCCCCCTCGGAACAGGTATTCAAGAGACCCAGTACTTC.

J is TRBJ2-7 and V is TRBV10-3, with D perhaps matching TRBD1 (6 bases). Germline V gene data show CDR1 as ENHRY and CDR2 as SYGVKD. Trimming cost V 3 bases and J 5 bases, with 14 bases left between them. The CDR3 is 14 amino acids. CDR3 sequence reads: CAISETGIENEQYF. DNA for the CDR3: TGTGCCATCAGTGAAACAGGGATCGAAAACGAGCAGTACTTC.

The rearrangement links TRBV9 to TRBJ2-1, with TRBD2 matching 7 bases. The V and J ends lost 1 base and 3 bases, in that order; junction bases with no gene match: 4. The CDR3 is 15 amino acids. The germline CDR1 and CDR2 sequences are SGDLS and YYNGEE. This CDR3 reads CASSVTSANYNEQFF. The CDR3 DNA is TGTGCCAGCAGCGTAACTAGCGCAAACTACAATGAGCAGTTCTTC.

The table lists this clone with a few counts. The chain recombines TRBV19 with TRBJ2-5; D is possibly TRBD1 (7 bases). The CDR3 has 14 residues. Deletions cut 6 bases from V and 1 base from J, with 12 bases between. CDR1 and CDR2 (germline): LNHDA, SQIVND (reference sequence). CDR3 nucleotides: TGTGCCAGTAGCACAGGGGACTCCCAAGAGACCCAGTACTTC. Translating it yields CASSTGDSQETQYF. Using reference TRBV19 and TRBJ2-5 for the parts outside the CDR3, the full variable domain is DGGITQSPKYLFRKEGQNVTLSCEQNLNHDAMYWYRQDPGQGLRLIYYSQIVNDFQKGDIAEGYSVSREKKESFPLTVTSAQKNPTAFYLCASSTGDSQETQYFGPGTRLLVL.